This is a list of T cell receptor beta chains from one sample in a study of control samples from healthy donors and cancer patients. The data were produced by immunoSEQ multiplex PCR, yet TCRdb's version contains in-frame clones alone and is incomplete. The table includes 75,000 to 90,000 clones, 75% to 90% detected once. The specimen was blood. Every receptor here comes from a man aged 50 to 59 in good health. The CDR3 runs from the conserved cysteine through the conserved F or W.

J: TRBJ1-5; length: 16; V: TRBV10-3; CDR3: CAISESAGNSNQPQHF
J: TRBJ1-1; length: 14; V: TRBV14; CDR3: CASSLAGRYTEAFF
J: TRBJ2-2; length: 14; V: TRBV7-9; CDR3: CASSLAESTGELFF
J: TRBJ1-5; length: 14; V: TRBV29-1; CDR3: CSVDGQGDGQPQHF
J: TRBJ1-6; length: 15; V: TRBV6-2/TRBV6-3; CDR3: CASSSAGSPNSPLHF
J: TRBJ2-5; length: 17; V: TRBV4-3; CDR3: CASSQDLEAGGPETQYF
J: TRBJ1-6; length: 15; V: TRBV2; CDR3: CANHRDGGFGSPLHF
J: TRBJ1-2; length: 11; V: TRBV25-1; CDR3: CASSEGDGYTF
J: TRBJ1-1; length: 16; V: TRBV11-2; CDR3: CASSLALQGGYTEAFF
J: TRBJ1-2; length: 15; V: TRBV3-1/TRBV3-2; CDR3: CASSQDRGRYYGYTF
J: TRBJ2-5; length: 15; V: TRBV7-8; CDR3: CASSLVTSSQETQYF
J: TRBJ2-3; length: 12; V: TRBV7-2; CDR3: CASSFVGNTQYF
J: TRBJ1-2; length: 11; V: TRBV12-3/TRBV12-4; CDR3: CATGLPYGYTF
J: TRBJ2-1; length: 14; V: TRBV11-2; CDR3: CASSLGSAGNEQFF
J: TRBJ1-3; length: 15; V: TRBV7-2; CDR3: CASSARASSGNTIYF
J: TRBJ1-6; length: 15; V: TRBV6-5; CDR3: CASSWTKKANSPLHF
J: TRBJ2-5; length: 14; V: TRBV9; CDR3: CASSVGLGVETQYF
J: TRBJ2-1; length: 14; V: TRBV10-1; CDR3: CASSPGLPYNEQFF
J: TRBJ1-2; length: 18; V: TRBV7-2; CDR3: CASSRLATTSGTNYGYTF
J: TRBJ2-5; length: 16; V: TRBV7-2; CDR3: CASSPFLAIWNQTQYF
J: TRBJ1-4; length: 15; V: TRBV6-2/TRBV6-3; CDR3: CASSTGTDSNEKLFF
J: TRBJ2-2; length: 15; V: TRBV4-1; CDR3: CASSQEELAAGELFF
J: TRBJ1-4; length: 15; V: TRBV4-3; CDR3: CASSLLRGRGEKLFF
J: TRBJ1-5; length: 14; V: TRBV5-5; CDR3: CASSSKQGDQPQHF
J: TRBJ1-1; length: 11; V: TRBV2; CDR3: CASSENTEAFF
J: TRBJ2-5; length: 14; V: TRBV14; CDR3: CASSQVLYQETQYF
J: TRBJ2-1; length: 16; V: TRBV5-1; CDR3: CASSQEQAGAYNEQFF
J: TRBJ1-1; length: 17; V: TRBV15; CDR3: CATSRTTGVLGNTEAFF
J: TRBJ2-3; length: 12; V: TRBV5-1; CDR3: CASGTGTDTQYF
J: TRBJ1-6; length: 14; V: TRBV30; CDR3: CAWVEGLENSPLHF
J: TRBJ2-7; length: 15; V: TRBV6-5; CDR3: CASSNRMGGVGEQYF
J: TRBJ2-5; length: 17; V: TRBV9; CDR3: CASSPGIAGAHQETQYF
J: TRBJ1-5; length: 13; V: TRBV30; CDR3: CAWSAGDNQPQHF
J: TRBJ2-5; length: 15; V: TRBV9; CDR3: CASSVESSGGETQYF
J: TRBJ2-7; length: 14; V: TRBV27; CDR3: CASSLRDRAYEQYF
J: TRBJ1-1; length: 14; V: TRBV7-2; CDR3: CASSYPGRNTEAFF
J: TRBJ2-3; length: 16; V: TRBV9; CDR3: CASSGTSGGPRDTQYF
J: TRBJ2-7; length: 12; V: TRBV18; CDR3: CASSQDRNEQYF